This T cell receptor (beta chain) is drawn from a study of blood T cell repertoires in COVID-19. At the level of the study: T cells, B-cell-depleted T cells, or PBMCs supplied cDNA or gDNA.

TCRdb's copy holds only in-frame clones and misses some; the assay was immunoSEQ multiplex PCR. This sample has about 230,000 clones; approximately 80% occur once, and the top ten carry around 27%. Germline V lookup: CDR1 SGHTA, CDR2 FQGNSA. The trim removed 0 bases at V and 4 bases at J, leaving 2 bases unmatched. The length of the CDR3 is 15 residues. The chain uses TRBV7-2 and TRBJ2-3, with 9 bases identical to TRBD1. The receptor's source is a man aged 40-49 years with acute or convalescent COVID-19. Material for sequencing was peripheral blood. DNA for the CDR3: TGTGCCAGCAGCTTAGCGGGGACAGGGCCAGATACGCAGTATTTT. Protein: CASSLAGTGPDTQYF.